These 25 T cell receptor beta chains share one sample of origin, sequenced in a study of T cells in Graves' hyperthyroidism and ophthalmopathy. TCR beta CDR3 sequences were amplified from RNA transcripts. The TCR CDR3 was amplified in a first-round RT-PCR using the HTBI primer set. Using its own MiXCR run on the multiplex PCR reads, TCRdb lists one record per CDR3 protein. This table has about 360,000 distinct CDR3 sequences, more than 15% appearing once. Sequences were obtained from blood. Receptors were obtained from a woman aged 18-29 years with Graves' hyperthyroidism that later progressed to Graves' ophthalmopathy.

This chain connects TRBV4-2 to TRBJ1-4, with TRBD1 matching over 7 bases. Trimming removed 0 bases from V and 0 bases from J; junction bases left unmatched: 7. The CDR3 runs to 18 residues. Germline CDR1 LGHNA, CDR2 YNFKEQ. CDR3 region: CASSQESGGRTTNEKLFF. CDR3 DNA: TGTGCCAGCAGCCAAGAGTCAGGGGGGCGGACAACTAATGAAAAACTGTTTTTT.

A remark on this clonotype: A read error may explain this, as a much larger clone is one base away. This chain connects TRBV28 to TRBJ1-1; D is perhaps TRBD1 (5 bases). CDR3 length: 11 amino acids. Trimming removed 11 bases at V and 8 bases at J, with 15 bases between. Germline-derived CDR1 and CDR2 are MDHEN and SYDVKM. The CDR3 nucleotides are TGTGCCCCCATCGCGGGGGTAGAAGCTTTCTTT. Its translation is CAPIAGVEAFF.

On this clonotype: This could be a read error, since a much larger clone is one nucleotide away. The V call is TRBV11-2, the J call TRBJ2-1, with TRBD2 as a possible D gene (7 bases). This CDR3 has 16 residues. Per the germline V gene, CDR1 is SGHAT and CDR2 is FQNNGV. Written as DNA, the CDR3 is TGTGCCAGCAGCTCAACAGGGAGGGGGAAATACAATGATCAGTTCTTC. This codes for CASSSTGRGKYNDQFF. Combining the CDR3 with reference TRBV11-2 and TRBJ2-1 gives the whole variable domain EAGVAQSPRYKIIEKRQSVAFWCNPISGHATLYWYQQILGQGPKLLIQFQNNGVVDDSQLPKDRFSAERLKGVDSTLKIQPAKLEDSAVYLCASSSTGRGKYNDQFFGPGTRLTVL.

In this sample, this clonotype turned up many times. J is TRBJ2-2 and V is TRBV2, with 7 bases matching TRBD2. The CDR3 has 16 residues. The V gene's germline CDR1 is SNHLY and CDR2 FYNNEI. J lost 0 bases, V lost 5 bases, and 6 bases had no gene match. In DNA form, the CDR3 reads TGTGCCAGCAGTTCCCCCGGACTAGCGAACACCGGGGAGCTGTTTTTT. This sequence encodes CASSSPGLANTGELFF.

This clonotype was seen many times. This chain links TRBV5-1 with TRBJ2-7; TRBD2 might be the D (6 bases). The germline V gene encodes CDR1 SGHRS and CDR2 YFSETQ. Deletions cut 2 bases from V and 3 bases from J, with 15 bases between. There are 15 residues in the CDR3. The CDR3 sequence: CASSFQGLPIYEQYF. DNA of the CDR3: TGCGCCAGCAGCTTTCAGGGACTCCCTATCTACGAGCAGTACTTC.

This clonotype was seen repeatedly, ten times or more. The V call is TRBV7-8, the J call TRBJ2-1; 10 bases align to TRBD2. The germline V gene encodes CDR1 SGHVS and CDR2 FQNEAQ. V shed 0 bases and J 5 bases; nucleotides not matched to a gene: 1. The CDR3 consists of 15 residues. The CDR3 reads CASSLALAGDNEQFF. The CDR3 DNA follows: TGTGCCAGCAGCTTAGCGCTAGCGGGAGACAATGAGCAGTTCTTC.

This rearrangement joins TRBV28 to TRBJ1-1; D uncertain. The CDR3 has 14 amino acids. Germline assignment: CDR1 MDHEN and CDR2 SYDVKM. V was clipped by 3 bases and J by 7 bases, with 15 bases between them. In DNA, the CDR3 is TGTGCCAGCAGTTTCGCGAGGGCCCAGATTGAAGCTTTCTTT. Translation: CASSFARAQIEAFF.

Comment on this clonotype: This may be a read error: a much more frequent sequence differs by one nucleotide. The rearrangement joins TRBV28 to TRBJ1-5; TRBD1 matches at 10 bases. Germline CDR1 and CDR2: MDHEN and SYDVKM. This CDR3 contains 15 residues. With 5 bases clipped from V and 1 base from J, the junction kept 2 bases outside the gene matches. CDR3 sequence (DNA): TGTGCCAGCAGTCCGGGACAGGGGAGCAATCAGCCCCAGCATTTT. Encoded protein: CASSPGQGSNQPQHF.

This clonotype was seen a few times. The chain joins TRBV15 to TRBJ2-2; D is unclear. CDR1 is LNHNV, CDR2 YYDKDF, per germline (reference sequence). Trimming removed 3 bases at V and 5 bases at J, with 16 bases between. The length of the CDR3 is 16 residues. In DNA, the CDR3 is TGTGCCACCAGCAGTAAAAACTCCCTCAGGACCGGGGAGCTGTTTTTT. It encodes CATSSKNSLRTGELFF.

The V call is TRBV7-9, the J call TRBJ1-6, with a weak D call TRBD1 (6 bases). The CDR3 is made up of 15 amino acids. Germline V gene lookup returns CDR1 SEHNR and CDR2 FQNEAQ (reference sequence). The V and J ends lost 0 bases and 7 bases respectively, with 10 bases between them. The CDR3 sequence is CASSLAPQGNSPLHF. The CDR3 nucleotides are TGTGCCAGCAGCTTAGCGCCACAGGGAAATTCACCCCTCCACTTT.

This clonotype has a count of ten or more. This chain joins TRBV28 and TRBJ1-1, with D possibly being TRBD1 (5 bases). This CDR3 has 14 amino acids. In germline, CDR1 is MDHEN, CDR2 SYDVKM. Trimming removed 1 base from V and 3 bases from J, with 9 bases in between. CDR3 protein: CASSLFWGDTEAFF. Here the CDR3 DNA reads TGTGCCAGCAGTTTATTTTGGGGGGACACTGAAGCTTTCTTT.

The count of this clonotype is one. This chain joins TRBV28 and TRBJ1-5; D gene uncertain. This CDR3 is 14 amino acids long. Per the germline V gene, CDR1 is MDHEN and CDR2 is SYDVKM. V dropped 1 base and J dropped 5 bases, with 9 bases sitting between them. CDR3 in amino acids: CASSLSGRHQPQHF. The CDR3 coding sequence is TGTGCCAGCAGTTTATCTGGGAGGCATCAGCCCCAGCATTTT. Supplemented by reference TRBV28 and TRBJ1-5, the full variable domain reads DVKVTQSSRYLVKRTGEKVFLECVQDMDHENMFWYRQDPGLGLRLIYFSYDVKMKEKGDIPEGYSVSREKKERFSLILESASTNQTSMYLCASSLSGRHQPQHFGDGTRLSIL.

This chain uses TRBV15 with TRBJ2-5; 11 bases map to TRBD2. CDR1 LNHNV and CDR2 YYDKDF come from the germline V gene (reference sequence). J was trimmed by 5 bases and V by 1 base; bases with no gene match: 15. The CDR3 consists of 19 residues. As DNA, the CDR3 is TGTGCCACCAGCAGAGTACGTAGCGGGGGGGCCGGTGCCAAGGAGACCCAGTACTTC. Translated: CATSRVRSGGAGAKETQYF.

This clonotype occurred a few times. The chain joins TRBV29-1 to TRBJ2-7; maybe TRBD1 (6 bases). Per germline, CDR1 SQVTM and CDR2 ANQGSEA. V lost 5 bases, J lost 3 bases, and 11 bases lay in between. The CDR3 has 12 amino acids. This CDR3 reads CSVSGENYEQYF. The CDR3 DNA is TGCAGCGTTTCAGGGGAGAACTACGAGCAGTACTTC.

This chain links TRBV6-6 with TRBJ2-7; D might be TRBD1 or TRBD2, each matching 7 bases. Trimming cost V 2 bases and J 1 base, with 12 bases left between them. Germline V gives CDR1 MNHNY, CDR2 SVGAGI (reference sequence). CDR3 length: 15 residues. The DNA for the CDR3 is TGTGCCAGCAGTTACGACAGGGAGGGATCCTACGAGCAGTACTTC. Translating gives CASSYDREGSYEQYF.

In this sample, this clonotype turned up many times. The CDR3 region has the DNA TGTGCCACCCGGTCTGGCCCCTACGAGCAGTACTTC. It encodes CATRSGPYEQYF. The V gene is TRBV6-1, the J gene TRBJ2-7; D unclear. Trimming took 10 bases from V and 2 from J, leaving 12 bases between them. The V gene's germline CDR1 is MNHNS and CDR2 SASEGT. There are 12 residues in the CDR3.

The chain employs TRBV2 and TRBJ2-1, with D possibly being TRBD2 (6 bases). CDR3 size: 13 residues. Per the germline V gene, CDR1 is SNHLY and CDR2 is FYNNEI. V lost 5 bases and J 7 bases, leaving 12 bases between the germline ends. The CDR3 DNA reads as TGTGCCAGCAGTCCGGGAGCCGGGAATGAGCAGTTCTTC. Translating gives CASSPGAGNEQFF.

This clonotype was observed many times. The chain recombines TRBV27 with TRBJ2-2, with D unresolved. Trimming took off 5 bases at V and 0 bases at J, with 19 bases between the two ends. The CDR3 sequence is 18 residues long. Germline assignment: CDR1 MNHEY and CDR2 SMNVEV (reference sequence). The CDR3 DNA follows: TGTGCCAGCAGTCCCCTAACCCCGGCGCTGACGAACACCGGGGAGCTGTTTTTT. Protein sequence: CASSPLTPALTNTGELFF.

Points on this clonotype: A much larger clone differs by one base, so this may be a read error. The chain carries TRBV27 and TRBJ2-7, with D tentatively TRBD2 (5 bases). Germline CDR1 and CDR2: MNHEY and SMNVEV (reference sequence). CDR3 length: 15 residues. Trimming pared 4 bases from V and 5 bases from J, leaving 18 bases between. CDR3 residues: CASSSTGIGYNEQYF. CDR3 DNA sequence: TGTGCCAGCAGTTCCACCGGGATAGGGTATAACGAGCAGTACTTC.

This clonotype was detected many times. The V and J genes are TRBV7-9 and TRBJ1-1; 12 bases are a match to TRBD1. Germline CDR1 SEHNR, CDR2 FQNEAQ (reference sequence). The CDR3 totals 17 residues. The V segment lost 1 base and the J segment 1 base; nucleotides outside the gene matches: 4. DNA for the CDR3: TGTGCCAGCAGCTTAGACCCGGGACAGGGGGCGAACACTGAAGCTTTCTTT. Its translation is CASSLDPGQGANTEAFF.

Remarks on this clonotype: Compared with germline, one end of the junction differs, possibly owing to a read error. The V call is TRBV15, the J call TRBJ2-3, with 9 bases fitting TRBD2. The CDR3 loop spans 17 amino acids. Germline V CDR1 and CDR2: LNHNV, YYDKDF (reference sequence). CDR3 amino acids: CPTSRDAHSGRADTQYF. In nucleotides, the CDR3 is TGTCCCACCAGCAGAGATGCCCATAGCGGGAGAGCAGATACGCAGTATTTT.

This clonotype has at least ten counts. V is TRBV30 and J is TRBJ2-1; TRBD2 aligns across 7 bases. The CDR3 contains 14 residues. Per germline, CDR1 GTSNPN and CDR2 SVGIG (reference sequence). Unmatched junction bases numbered 10, after V lost 3 bases and J lost 8 bases. The CDR3 reads CAWRALLGGDEQFF. The CDR3, as DNA: TGTGCCTGGAGAGCGCTATTGGGAGGGGATGAGCAGTTCTTC. Using reference TRBV30 and TRBJ2-1 for the parts outside the CDR3, the full variable domain is SQTIHQWPATLVQPVGSPLSLECTVEGTSNPNLYWYRQAAGRGLQLLFYSVGIGQISSEVPQNLSASRPQDRQFILSSKKLLLSDSGFYLCAWRALLGGDEQFFGPGTRLTVL.

In its sample, this clonotype was seen a few times. The rearrangement joins TRBV3-2 to TRBJ2-1. TRBV3-2 is assigned pseudogene status. The CDR3 is made up of 15 amino acids. The CDR3 is CASSQVSRRNNEQFF. CDR3 sequence (DNA): TGTGCCAGCAGCCAAGTATCGCGGAGAAACAATGAGCAGTTCTTC.

This clonotype was seen repeatedly, ten times or more. This chain joins TRBV28 and TRBJ2-5, with D possibly TRBD2 on 6 matching bases. The CDR3 covers 11 residues. CDR1 is MDHEN, CDR2 SYDVKM, per germline. V lost 8 bases and J 7 bases, leaving 11 bases between the germline ends. This chain's CDR3 is CASHRGGTQYF. The CDR3 DNA reads as TGTGCCAGCCACCGGGGAGGGACCCAGTACTTC.

This clonotype was seen at least ten times. The rearrangement joins TRBV5-1 to TRBJ2-7; D gene ambiguous. V lost 5 bases and J lost 2, with 14 bases in between. Germline CDR1 reads SGHRS; CDR2 reads YFSETQ. CDR3 length: 14 residues. DNA for the CDR3: TGCGCCAGCAGTTACCATTACGGCGCCTACGAGCAGTACTTC. This gives the protein CASSYHYGAYEQYF.